This entry lists 6 T cell receptor beta chains sequenced from one sample in a study of shared clonotypes between healthy human individuals. Clones were sequenced by immunoSEQ multiplex PCR, and TCRdb holds only the in-frame ones, with some missing. The sample holds around 530,000 clones; about 80% are singletons and the top ten take around 12%. Sequencing used PBMCs. The source is a woman between 40 and 50 years old in good health. Some clones in this sample may be carry-over from other donors' samples.

Notes on this clone: A far larger clone differs by one base, so this is likely a read error. V usage is TRBV30 and J usage is TRBJ2-3; D remains ambiguous. Germline lookup yields CDR1 GTSNPN and CDR2 SVGIG (reference sequence). This CDR3 has 12 amino acids. V lost 8 bases and J 3 bases, leaving 12 bases between the germline ends. In nucleotides, the CDR3 is TGTGCCCGGACGACCGGGACAGATACGCAGTATTTT. Protein product: CARTTGTDTQYF.

The chain carries TRBV7-9 and TRBJ2-7; no clear D gene. Looked up from germline, CDR1 is SEHNR and CDR2 is FQNEAQ (reference sequence). Trimming left V 3 bases short and J 6 bases short, with 12 bases between. This CDR3 contains 13 residues. The CDR3 DNA is TGTGCCAGCAGCTTTGGCTACATGGTCGAGCAGTACTTC. Protein product: CASSFGYMVEQYF.

The gene calls are TRBV21-1 and TRBJ2-1; no check of the table's D call, TRBD2, against the DNA was made. TRBV21-1 is a known pseudogene. The CDR3 consists of 15 residues. The chain's CDR3 is CASSKEREGYNEQFF. As DNA, the CDR3 is TGTGCCAGCAGCAAAGAGCGGGAGGGGTACAATGAGCAGTTCTTC.

This clone came up once. The CDR3 nucleotides read TGTGCCAGCAGACCGACAGGTTCTGGAAACACCATATATTTT. This codes for CASRPTGSGNTIYF. The V call is TRBV25-1, the J call TRBJ1-3, with a tentative D call TRBD1 (6 bases). The V end was cut by 6 bases, the J end by 1 base, with 10 bases between. Germline values: CDR1 MGHDK, CDR2 SYGVNS. The CDR3 has 14 amino acids.

The chain recombines TRBV4-1 with TRBJ1-2; D unclear. The germline V and J ends were trimmed by 0 bases and 2 bases, with 7 bases remaining between them. Per the germline V gene, CDR1 is MGHRA and CDR2 is YSYEKL. CDR3 length: 14 amino acids. The CDR3: CASSQDAGNYGYTF. The DNA of the CDR3 is TGCGCCAGCAGCCAAGATGCGGGGAACTATGGCTACACCTTC.

V and J are TRBV4-2 and TRBJ2-2, with D possibly called TRBD1 or TRBD2 (5 bases each). Trimming removed 0 bases from V and 6 bases from J, with 17 bases in between. The CDR3 has 17 residues. The germline gives CDR1 LGHNA, CDR2 YNFKEQ. CDR3 sequence reads: CASSQDTGSARSGELFF. Written as DNA, the CDR3 is TGTGCCAGCAGCCAAGATACAGGTAGCGCACGATCCGGGGAGCTGTTTTTT.